The clone carrying this TCR beta chain was counted once. The antigen remains undetermined. The source of the sample is a study of CD4+ T cells in melanoma. Study-wide findings and caveats: Neoantigen-specific CD4+ T cells in melanoma reportedly had diverse differentiation states. A reported correlation linked neoantigen-specific CD4+ T cells to CD8+, macrophage and B cell function.

CDR3 length equals 14 residues. Sequencing was performed with immunoSEQ multiplex PCR; in TCRdb, only in-frame clones are kept and a portion is missing. The data contain about 21,000 clones, over 70% of them seen just once; the ten biggest clones take up about 3.5%. Sequenced input: cells from a culture (not recorded whether cultured in vitro). V and J are TRBV21-1 and TRBJ2-1; no DNA check was done on the table's D call, TRBD1. TRBV21-1 constitutes a pseudogene. The sequence derives from a human donor with melanoma. The CDR3 protein is CASSIVTGINEQFF. The CDR3, as DNA: TGTGCCAGCAGCATTGTGACAGGGATTAATGAGCAGTTCTTC.